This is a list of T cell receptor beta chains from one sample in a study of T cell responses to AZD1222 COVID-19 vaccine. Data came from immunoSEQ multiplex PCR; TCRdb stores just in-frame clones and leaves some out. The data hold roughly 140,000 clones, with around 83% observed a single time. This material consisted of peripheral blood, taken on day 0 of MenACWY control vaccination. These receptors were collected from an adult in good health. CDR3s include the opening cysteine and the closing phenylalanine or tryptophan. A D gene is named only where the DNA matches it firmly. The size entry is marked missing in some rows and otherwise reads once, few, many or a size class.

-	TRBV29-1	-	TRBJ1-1	TGCAGCGTTGCAGAAGCGGGAGCTTTCTTT	CSVAEAGAFF
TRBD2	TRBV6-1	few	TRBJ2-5	TGTGCCAGCAGTGAAGCCCTAGCGGGGGGATCAAGAGGGACCCAGTACTTC	CASSEALAGGSRGTQYF
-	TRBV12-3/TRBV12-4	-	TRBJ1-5	TGTGCCAGCAGCCGAACGGGTCCCCAGCCCCAGCATTTT	CASSRTGPQPQHF
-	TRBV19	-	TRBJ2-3	TGTGCCAGTACCCCCACCCAGGGATACACAGATACGCAGTATTTT	CASTPTQGYTDTQYF
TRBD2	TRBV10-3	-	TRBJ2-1	TGTGCCATCAGTGAGCCTGGGACTAGCGGCTTGAATGAGCAGTTCTTC	CAISEPGTSGLNEQFF
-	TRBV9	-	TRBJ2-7	TGTGCCAGCAGCCCATCGGGACGGAACTACGAGCAGTACTTC	CASSPSGRNYEQYF
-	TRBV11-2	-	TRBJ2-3	TGTGCCAGCAGCTTCTACACAGATACGCAGTATTTT	CASSFYTDTQYF
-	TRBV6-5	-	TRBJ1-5	TGTGCCAGCGTCGAGGGCCTGTCTCAGCCCCAGCATTTT	CASVEGLSQPQHF
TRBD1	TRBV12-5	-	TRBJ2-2	TGTGCTAGTGGTTTGCCTTTGGGGACAGGGCCCGGGGAGCTGTTTTTT	CASGLPLGTGPGELFF
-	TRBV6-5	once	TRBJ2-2	TGTGCCAGCAAGTGGGTCACCGGGGAGCTGTTTTTT	CASKWVTGELFF
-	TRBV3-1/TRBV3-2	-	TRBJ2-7	TGTGCCAGCAGCACCCACGGGGCAGAGGAGCAGTACTTC	CASSTHGAEEQYF
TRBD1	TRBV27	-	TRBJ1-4	TGTGCCAGCAGTTTACTTGGACAGGGTGGTGGTGAAAAACTGTTTTTT	CASSLLGQGGGEKLFF
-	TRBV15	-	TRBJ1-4	TGTGCCACCAGCAGAGATCTCGGCAAACTGTTTTTT	CATSRDLGKLFF
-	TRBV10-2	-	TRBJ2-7	TGCGCCAGTGGACCATCGGACAGCCCGTACGAGCAGTACTTC	CASGPSDSPYEQYF
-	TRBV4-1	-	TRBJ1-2	TGCGCCAGCAGCCTCGTAGGGAGGGACTATGGCTACACCTTC	CASSLVGRDYGYTF